A single sample gave rise to the 25 T cell receptor beta chains below, sequenced in a study of T cell repertoires in cytomegalovirus infection. Their antigens are not known. MiXCR was run by TCRdb on the reads, yielding one entry per CDR3 protein. The sample records about 900,000 distinct CDR3 sequences, approximately 31% being singletons. Here the sequenced sample was cultured CD8+ T cells from PBMCs, taken from culture after CMV antigen stimulation. These receptors all come from a human donor in good health (CMV status not recorded). Some clones in this sample may be carry-over from other donors' samples.

In its sample, this clonotype was seen many times. The CDR3 DNA follows: TGTGCCAGCAGCCCCGGACAGACGTCGTCCTACGAGCAGTACGTC. It is translated as CASSPGQTSSYEQYV. The genes are TRBV7-2 and TRBJ2-7; D is possibly TRBD1 (6 bases). The V end lost 5 bases, the J end lost 1 base, and 15 bases lay between the germline ends. Germline values: CDR1 SGHTA, CDR2 FQGNSA. This CDR3 spans 15 amino acids.

A remark on this clonotype: No conserved phenylalanine or tryptophan is present at the end of the CDR3, so a read error is the likely explanation. The limits of the CDR3 on the DNA are not certain, so only TCRdb's listed CDR3 is given. The chain combines TRBV4-1 with TRBJ1-2; no DNA check was done on the table's D call, TRBD1. Germline loops: CDR1 MGHRA, CDR2 YSYEKL. Inclusive of both ends, the CDR3 amounts to 12 amino acids. The CDR3 loop reads CASSQDLGQRSS.

This clonotype was counted ten times or more. This sequence joins TRBV12-3 or TRBV12-4 and TRBJ2-7, with 8 bases matching TRBD1. This CDR3 spans 17 amino acids. Trimming removed 2 bases from V and 3 bases from J; junction bases left unmatched: 12. The CDR3: CASSLRSGTGLYYEQYV. In nucleotides, the CDR3 is TGTGCCAGCAGTTTAAGGTCCGGGACAGGACTTTACTACGAGCAGTACGTC.

There are many counts of this clonotype. This chain connects TRBV7-2 to TRBJ2-3; no clear D gene. Trimming cost V 7 bases and J 5 bases, with 10 bases left between them. Per the germline V gene, CDR1 is SGHTA and CDR2 is FQGNSA. The CDR3 is 12 amino acids. For the CDR3, the DNA is TGTGCCAGCACCCTAGAGGTAGATACGCAGTATTTT. Protein sequence: CASTLEVDTQYF.

The chain couples TRBV5-1 to TRBJ1-6; unclear D gene. The CDR3 sequence is 15 residues long. Germline CDR1 is SGHRS and CDR2 is YFSETQ. Trimming left V 5 bases short and J 5 bases short, with 14 bases between. The CDR3 loop reads CASSRKDENNSPLHF. Here the CDR3 DNA reads TGCGCCAGCAGTCGTAAGGATGAAAATAATTCACCCCTCCACTTT.

The table lists this clonotype with a few counts. The rearrangement links TRBV7-9 to TRBJ2-3; D gene uncertain. Germline CDR1 is SEHNR and CDR2 is FQNEAQ (reference sequence). There are 13 residues in the CDR3. Trimming removed 5 bases from V and 6 bases from J, with 12 bases in between. This CDR3 is CASSPGDRDTQYF. The CDR3 DNA reads as TGTGCCAGCAGCCCGGGCGACCGGGATACGCAGTATTTT.

This clonotype was seen a few times. The rearrangement joins TRBV7-6 to TRBJ1-6; TRBD1 agrees at 11 bases. This CDR3 has 15 amino acids. Unmatched junction bases numbered 7, after V lost 8 bases and J lost 7 bases. The germline V gene encodes CDR1 SGHVS and CDR2 FNYEAQ. Here the CDR3 DNA reads TGTGCCAGCGGACAGGGGGCGAATGTGAATTCACCCCTCCACTTT. Encoded protein: CASGQGANVNSPLHF.

This clonotype was recorded a few times. The chain carries TRBV12-5 and TRBJ1-5, with D possibly TRBD1 on 5 matching bases. The CDR3 length is 12 residues. The germline V gene encodes CDR1 LGHNT and CDR2 FRNRAP. The V and J ends lost 5 bases and 9 bases respectively, with 11 bases between them. The CDR3, as DNA: TGTGCTAGTGGTCCCTTCCAGGGGCCCCAGCATTTT. It specifies CASGPFQGPQHF.

This rearrangement joins TRBV5-5 to TRBJ2-3; D possibly uses TRBD1 or TRBD2 (5 bases each). CDR1 SGHKS and CDR2 YYEKEE come from the germline V gene (reference sequence). The V and J ends lost 3 bases and 0 bases respectively, with 14 bases between them. The CDR3 is made up of 16 amino acids. The CDR3 bases are TGTGCCAGCAGCTCACGGGACGGAGCTAGCACAGATACGCAGTATTTT. Residues: CASSSRDGASTDTQYF.

The V call is TRBV27, the J call TRBJ1-6; TRBD1 aligns across 7 bases. The CDR3 is 13 amino acids. V lost 8 bases, J lost 7 bases, and 5 bases stayed unmatched. Germline V gene sequence: CDR1 MNHEY, CDR2 SMNVEV (reference sequence). CDR3 in DNA: TGTGCCAGCTCAGGGGGGTCAAATTCACCCCTCCACTTT. Encoded protein: CASSGGSNSPLHF.

This clonotype was observed a handful of times. The rearrangement uses TRBV19 and TRBJ2-7, with D perhaps TRBD1 or TRBD2 (5 bases each). V was trimmed by 1 base and J by 3 bases, leaving 22 bases between them. From germline, CDR1 is LNHDA and CDR2 SQIVND (reference sequence). The CDR3 has 18 residues. The CDR3 spells CASSIVPCDGEGDYEQYV. The CDR3 bases are TGTGCCAGTAGTATAGTGCCCTGCGACGGGGAAGGGGACTACGAGCAGTACGTC.

The rearrangement joins TRBV7-6 to TRBJ2-2; 7 bases map to TRBD1. Germline loops: CDR1 SGHVS, CDR2 FNYEAQ. V lost 1 base, J lost 4 bases, and 12 bases stayed unmatched. The CDR3 contains 18 residues. The CDR3 is CASSLVPMSTGTTGELFF. For the CDR3, the DNA is TGTGCCAGCAGCTTAGTTCCTATGTCGACAGGGACCACCGGGGAGCTGTTTTTT.

There are a few counts of this clonotype. The CDR3 DNA is TGTGCCAGCACCGCTAATAGACCCACAGATACGCAGTATTTT. Amino acid sequence: CASTANRPTDTQYF. V and J are TRBV12-3 or TRBV12-4 and TRBJ2-3; D remains ambiguous. The CDR3 sequence is 14 residues long. The ends were cut back, 7 bases at V and 2 bases at J, with 13 bases in the middle.

This clonotype was seen many times. This chain uses TRBV7-9 with TRBJ2-2, with D unresolved. V lost 0 bases and J 6 bases, leaving 5 bases between the germline ends. The CDR3 consists of 13 residues. The V gene's germline CDR1 is SEHNR and CDR2 FQNEAQ (reference sequence). CDR3 nucleotides: TGTGCCAGCAGCTTAGCAGGGTCCGGGGAGCTGTTTTTT. Encoded protein: CASSLAGSGELFF.

This clonotype was detected ten times or more. The J gene is TRBJ2-1, the V gene TRBV7-6; tentative D call: TRBD2 (5 bases). This CDR3 spans 12 amino acids. Trimming took 10 bases from V and 4 from J, leaving 11 bases between them. Germline values: CDR1 SGHVS, CDR2 FNYEAQ. This chain's CDR3 is CATGGLYNEQFF. For the CDR3, the DNA is TGTGCCACCGGCGGGCTTTACAATGAGCAGTTCTTC.

This clonotype was detected only a few times. This CDR3 is CASSSDYLGTDTQYF. CDR3 DNA: TGTGCCAGCAGCTCCGACTACCTAGGCACAGATACGCAGTATTTT. The chain combines TRBV7-6 with TRBJ2-3; a possible D gene is TRBD2 (5 bases). The V and J ends lost 4 bases and 1 base respectively, with 12 bases between them. This CDR3 contains 15 residues. Germline lookup yields CDR1 SGHVS and CDR2 FNYEAQ.

CDR3 nucleotide sequence: TGTGCCAGCCCGTCCCCGGACAGGGGTGTCTCTGGAAACACCATATATTTT. Translation: CASPSPDRGVSGNTIYF. The rearrangement uses TRBV12-3 or TRBV12-4 and TRBJ1-3; 9 bases are a match to TRBD1. The V segment lost 8 bases and the J segment 0 bases; nucleotides outside the gene matches: 11. The CDR3 length is 17 residues.

The V gene is TRBV10-2, the J gene TRBJ2-1; D may be TRBD1 or TRBD2 (5 bases each). Germline V CDR1 and CDR2: WSHSY, SAAADI. The germline V and J ends were trimmed by 5 bases and 7 bases, with 21 bases remaining between them. This CDR3 has 16 amino acids. Written as DNA, the CDR3 is TGCGCCAGCAGTTTACCACAGGAGGAGGTGGGGAATGAGCAGTTCTTC. It encodes CASSLPQEEVGNEQFF.

In this sample, this clonotype turned up a few times. The rearrangement links TRBV28 to TRBJ2-5; 9 positions match TRBD2. V dropped 2 bases and J dropped 6; count of bases not matched to a gene: 10. The CDR3 is 16 residues long. CDR1 and CDR2 from the germline V gene are MDHEN and SYDVKM. This CDR3 is CASSLGPGTSIQTQYF. CDR3 nucleotide sequence: TGTGCCAGCAGTTTAGGGCCCGGGACTAGCATACAGACCCAGTACTTC.

The chain combines TRBV5-8 with TRBJ1-3; D call uncertain. V dropped 4 bases and J dropped 2 bases, with 13 bases sitting between them. CDR1 is SGHTS and CDR2 is YDEGEE in the germline V gene. The CDR3 contains 15 residues. CDR3 in DNA: TGTGCCAGCAGCCCCGGCCCGGCCCCTGGAAACACCATATATTTT. Its translation: CASSPGPAPGNTIYF.

The rearrangement joins TRBV10-3 to TRBJ1-2, with 10 bases that match TRBD1. The CDR3 runs to 13 residues. Germline V gives CDR1 ENHRY, CDR2 SYGVKD. Trimming took 10 bases from V and 6 from J; bases not matched to a gene: 8. CDR3 nucleotide sequence: TGTGCCACCCAGGGGACAGGGGTTAATGGCTACACCTTC. Translated: CATQGTGVNGYTF.

V gene TRBV6-2 or TRBV6-3 combines with J gene TRBJ1-1; a possible D gene is TRBD1 (5 bases). The CDR3 has 14 amino acids. Germline V gives CDR1 MNHEY, CDR2 SVGEGT. V gave up 5 bases and J gave up 6 bases, with 16 bases separating them. The CDR3 loop reads CASSTLQGGPEAFF. Written as DNA, the CDR3 is TGTGCCAGCAGTACCCTCCAGGGAGGCCCTGAAGCTTTCTTT.

The rearrangement uses TRBV13 and TRBJ1-2; D is ambiguous. The CDR3 consists of 15 residues. Per germline, CDR1 PRHDT and CDR2 FYEKMQ (reference sequence). With 5 bases removed from V and 1 base from J, the gap between germline ends came to 14 bases. CDR3: CASSLNNADNYGYTF. The CDR3, as DNA: TGTGCCAGCAGCCTGAACAATGCAGATAACTATGGCTACACCTTC.

The sample holds a few counts of this clonotype. The J gene is TRBJ2-5, the V gene TRBV29-1; 10 nucleotides line up with TRBD1. The CDR3 is 12 residues long. V shed 1 base and J 7 bases; nucleotides not matched to a gene: 0. The germline V gene encodes CDR1 SQVTM and CDR2 ANQGSEA. For the CDR3, the DNA is TGCAGCGTTGAAGGGACAGGGGGGACCCAGTACTTC. Translating gives CSVEGTGGTQYF.

The table lists this clonotype with a few counts. The V and J genes are TRBV25-1 and TRBJ2-7; D perhaps matches TRBD2 (6 bases). The CDR3 length is 16 residues. V lost 3 bases, J lost 0 bases, and 15 bases lay in between. Germline V gene lookup returns CDR1 MGHDK and CDR2 SYGVNS. Here the CDR3 reads CASSDHTGVRSYEQYF. The CDR3 DNA reads as TGTGCCAGCAGTGATCATACGGGGGTTCGCTCCTACGAGCAGTACTTC.